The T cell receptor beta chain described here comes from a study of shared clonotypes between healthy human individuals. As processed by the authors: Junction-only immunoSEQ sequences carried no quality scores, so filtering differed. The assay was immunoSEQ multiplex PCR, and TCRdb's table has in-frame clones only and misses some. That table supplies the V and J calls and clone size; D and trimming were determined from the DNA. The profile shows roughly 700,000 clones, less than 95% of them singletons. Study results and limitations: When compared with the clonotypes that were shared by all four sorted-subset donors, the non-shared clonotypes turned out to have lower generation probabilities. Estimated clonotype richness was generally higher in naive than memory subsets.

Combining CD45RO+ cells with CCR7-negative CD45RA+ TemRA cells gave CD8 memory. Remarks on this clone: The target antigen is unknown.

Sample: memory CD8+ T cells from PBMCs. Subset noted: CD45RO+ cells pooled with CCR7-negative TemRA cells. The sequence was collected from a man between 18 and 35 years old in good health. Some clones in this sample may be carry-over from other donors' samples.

CDR3 nucleotide sequence: TGTGCCAGTAGTATAGGAGCCCCGCAGCTCTCTGGGGCCAACGTCCTGACTTTC. This encodes CASSIGAPQLSGANVLTF. V gene TRBV19 combines with J gene TRBJ2-6; D is uncertain. The germline V gene encodes CDR1 LNHDA and CDR2 SQIVND (reference sequence). This CDR3 has 18 amino acids. V lost 1 base and J lost 0, with 13 bases in between.